Presented here are 2 T cell receptor beta chains from one specimen sequenced in a study of molecular identifiers for immune sequencing clone quantification. In TCRdb, the PCR reads were re-called with MiXCR into one record per CDR3 protein. Of around 480,000 distinct CDR3 sequences listed, roughly 25% were seen once; the top ten hold about 0.75%. The sequenced sample consisted of naive CD8+ T cells from blood, with Jurkat cell RNA spiked in. As to subset: FACS-sorted CD8+CD4-CCR7+CD45RA+ naive T cells. Receptors originate from a human donor in good health. Some libraries in this study had Jurkat cell RNA spiked in.

Notes on this clonotype: Lacking the conserved final phenylalanine or tryptophan, this CDR3 likely reflects a read error. The DNA for the CDR3 is TGTGCCTGGAGTACGGGACTAGGGGGCAATGAGCAGTTCCTC. Its translation: CAWSTGLGGNEQFL. The gene calls are TRBV30 and TRBJ2-1, with 8 positions matching TRBD2. This CDR3 region has 14 residues. The germline V gene has CDR1 GTSNPN and CDR2 SVGIG (reference sequence). Losses at the gene ends were 2 bases for V and 6 bases for J; bases not matched to a gene: 6.

This clonotype was picked up many times. The genes are TRBV7-2 and TRBJ2-7, with D unclear. V lost 1 base, J lost 6 bases, and 10 bases lay in between. This CDR3 region has 13 residues. Germline lookup yields CDR1 SGHTA and CDR2 FQGNSA. The CDR3 loop is CASSLVQSPEQYF. DNA of the CDR3: TGTGCCAGCAGCTTAGTACAGTCACCCGAGCAGTACTTC.